Each of the 29 T cell receptor beta chains below was sequenced from the same sample in a study of cytomegalovirus exposure and HLA in healthy donors. It was with 60 Vbeta and 13 Jbeta primers that the PCR ran. The data were produced by immunoSEQ multiplex PCR, yet TCRdb's version contains in-frame clones alone and is incomplete. The repertoire holds about 250,000 clones, over 70% seen once, with roughly 0.3% in the top ten. Sequencing was done on a sample of PBMCs. These receptors were taken from a girl aged 2 to 9 in good health and CMV-seronegative.

This sequence joins TRBV5-1 and TRBJ2-1; 9 bases match TRBD2. V shed 2 bases and J 7 bases; nucleotides not matched to a gene: 7. Per germline, CDR1 SGHRS and CDR2 YFSETQ. The CDR3 contains 15 residues. Here the CDR3 DNA reads TGCGCCAGCAGCTTTGGCGGGGGGGCCGCTAATGAGCAGTTCTTC. It encodes CASSFGGGAANEQFF.

This chain links TRBV7-2 with TRBJ2-1; D is unresolved. CDR1 and CDR2 from the germline V gene are SGHTA and FQGNSA. The CDR3 is 13 amino acids. Trimming pared 5 bases from V and 4 bases from J, leaving 9 bases between. Here the CDR3 DNA reads TGTGCCAGCAGCGGTAGTCTTTACAATGAGCAGTTCTTC. Protein: CASSGSLYNEQFF.

This chain links TRBV27 with TRBJ2-1; 8 nucleotides align to TRBD1. Germline CDR1 MNHEY, CDR2 SMNVEV (reference sequence). V trimming: 8 bases; J trimming: 3 bases; junction bases outside the gene matches: 9. The CDR3 runs 15 residues. The CDR3 DNA reads TGTGCCAGCGACAGGGGAAAAACCCTCTACAATGAGCAGTTCTTC. This encodes CASDRGKTLYNEQFF.

This chain joins TRBV28 and TRBJ2-5; TRBD2 matches at 10 bases. Germline V gene data show CDR1 as MDHEN and CDR2 as SYDVKM. The V gene end was trimmed by 9 bases and the J gene end by 1 base; junction bases not matched to a gene: 5. This CDR3 spans 14 amino acids. The CDR3 spells CASKREGGQETQYF. For the CDR3, the DNA is TGTGCCAGTAAGCGGGAGGGCGGCCAAGAGACCCAGTACTTC. The whole variable domain, remainder taken from reference TRBV28 and TRBJ2-5, is DVKVTQSSRYLVKRTGEKVFLECVQDMDHENMFWYRQDPGLGLRLIYFSYDVKMKEKGDIPEGYSVSREKKERFSLILESASTNQTSMYLCASKREGGQETQYFGPGTRLLVL.

The J gene is TRBJ1-2, the V gene TRBV7-3; 12 bases map to TRBD1. V gave up 2 bases and J gave up 5 bases; unmatched junction bases: 18. The CDR3 totals 20 residues. The germline gives CDR1 SGHTA, CDR2 FQGTGA. The CDR3 spells CASSLYPSPGTGGADYGYTF. CDR3 DNA: TGTGCCAGCAGCTTATATCCTTCCCCCGGGACAGGGGGCGCCGATTATGGCTACACCTTC. Together with reference TRBV7-3 and TRBJ1-2, the CDR3 gives the full variable domain: GAGVSQTPSNKVTEKGKYVELRCDPISGHTALYWYRQSLGQGPEFLIYFQGTGAADDSGLPNDRFFAVRPEGSVSTLKIQRTERGDSAVYLCASSLYPSPGTGGADYGYTFGSGTRLTVV.

CDR3 coding DNA: TGTGCCAGCAGCCAAGCCACGGGGCGGACAGGGGGATCGGAGCAGTACTTC. Amino acids: CASSQATGRTGGSEQYF. The V call is TRBV4-2, the J call TRBJ2-7; 10 nucleotides align to TRBD1. This CDR3 region has 17 residues. With 1 base clipped from V and 7 bases from J, the junction kept 13 bases outside the gene matches. Germline assignment: CDR1 LGHNA and CDR2 YNFKEQ.

The chain combines TRBV5-4 with TRBJ2-7; 9 positions match TRBD1. Per the germline V gene, CDR1 is SGHNT and CDR2 is YYREEE (reference sequence). The CDR3 is made up of 14 amino acids. V lost 4 bases, J lost 4 bases, and 6 bases stayed unmatched. CDR3 DNA sequence: TGTGCCAGCAGCAAATGGGACAGGGCTTACGAGCAGTACTTC. Protein product: CASSKWDRAYEQYF.

The V call is TRBV10-3, the J call TRBJ2-7, with TRBD1 matching 7 bases. Germline assignment: CDR1 ENHRY and CDR2 SYGVKD. V lost 6 bases and J lost 6; bases outside the gene matches: 11. The CDR3 is made up of 14 amino acids. In DNA, the CDR3 is TGTGCCATCAGAAAACAAGGGACAGAGGCCGAGCAGTACTTC. It specifies CAIRKQGTEAEQYF.

CDR3 DNA: TGTGCCAGCAGCTTGAGGGGAAGGGCCTATGGCTACACCTTC. This encodes CASSLRGRAYGYTF. This sequence joins TRBV5-6 and TRBJ1-2, with D tentatively TRBD1 (5 bases). CDR1 SGHDT and CDR2 YYEEEE come from the germline V gene. With 1 base removed from V and 4 bases from J, the gap between germline ends came to 11 bases. The CDR3 runs 14 residues.

The V gene is TRBV2, the J gene TRBJ2-1; TRBD2 matches at 11 bases. Germline V lookup: CDR1 SNHLY, CDR2 FYNNEI. This CDR3 comprises 13 residues. V was pared by 6 bases and J by 8 bases, with 3 bases of the junction left unmatched. The DNA of the CDR3 is TGTGCCAGCAGACTAGCGGGAGCCGATGAGCAGTTCTTC. Translation gives CASRLAGADEQFF.

This clone was seen a handful of times. The J gene is TRBJ2-7, the V gene TRBV14; 9 nucleotides align to TRBD1. This CDR3 spans 16 amino acids. Germline V lookup: CDR1 SGHDN, CDR2 FVKESK. The ends lost 0 bases at V and 1 base at J; junction bases unmatched: 4. The DNA for the CDR3 is TGTGCCAGCAGCCAAGATCTTGGGACAGGGTCCTACGAGCAGTACTTC. Protein product: CASSQDLGTGSYEQYF.

This clone was detected only a few times. CDR3 bases: TGTGCCAGCGAGCGGGACAGGGTGAGCAATCAGCCCCAGCATTTT. Protein sequence: CASERDRVSNQPQHF. V is TRBV2 and J is TRBJ1-5, with 9 bases matching TRBD1. Per the germline V gene, CDR1 is SNHLY and CDR2 is FYNNEI. This CDR3 is 15 amino acids long. J was trimmed by 1 base and V by 8 bases; bases with no gene match: 6.

The chain joins TRBV28 to TRBJ1-1, with TRBD1 matching 7 bases. CDR1 and CDR2 from the germline V gene are MDHEN and SYDVKM. Trimming took 5 bases from V and 6 from J; bases not matched to a gene: 6. This CDR3 contains 13 residues. The DNA for the CDR3 is TGTGCCAGCAGTCCACAGGGGTGGGCTGAAGCTTTCTTT. It codes for CASSPQGWAEAFF.

This chain links TRBV7-6 with TRBJ2-3, with 7 nucleotides matching TRBD1. This CDR3 is 16 amino acids long. V was pared by 5 bases and J by 0 bases, with 8 bases of the junction left unmatched. Germline V gives CDR1 SGHVS, CDR2 FNYEAQ. CDR3 sequence: CASSQRRTGSTDTQYF. Here the CDR3 DNA reads TGTGCCAGCAGCCAGAGACGGACAGGCAGCACAGATACGCAGTATTTT.

This clone was picked up a small number of times. The sample contains more than one DNA sequence encoding this CDR3. The genes are TRBV21-1 and TRBJ2-7; whether TRBD2, the table's D call, matches the DNA was not checked. TRBV21-1 is a pseudogene locus. The length of the CDR3 is 15 residues. CDR3 DNA: TGTGCCAGCAGCAAAGTTCCCGGGACTGTCTACGAGCAGTACTTC. Translating gives CASSKVPGTVYEQYF.

This chain connects TRBV19 to TRBJ2-7; 7 bases match TRBD2. The CDR3 is 14 residues long. With 6 bases clipped from V and 4 bases from J, the junction kept 9 bases outside the gene matches. Looked up from germline, CDR1 is LNHDA and CDR2 is SQIVND (reference sequence). CDR3 residues: CASRWREGLYEQYF. For the CDR3, the DNA is TGTGCCAGTAGGTGGAGGGAGGGCCTTTACGAGCAGTACTTC.

J is TRBJ1-1 and V is TRBV5-1; D perhaps matches TRBD1 (5 bases). The CDR3 is 15 amino acids. Germline V gives CDR1 SGHRS, CDR2 YFSETQ. Between the trimmed V and J ends, which lost 0 bases and 10 bases, there was a span of 19 bases. The CDR3 here is CASSLEGAPIRGAFF. In DNA, the CDR3 is TGCGCCAGCAGCTTGGAAGGGGCCCCCATTAGGGGAGCTTTCTTT.

Here the CDR3 DNA reads TGTGCCAGCAGCCCCACGCCGATCGGGACTAGCTACAATGAGCAGTTCTTC. Its protein product is CASSPTPIGTSYNEQFF. The chain is built from TRBV5-4 and TRBJ2-1; 8 bases are a match to TRBD2. V was clipped by 4 bases and J by 3 bases; unmatched bases: 12. Germline lookup yields CDR1 SGHNT and CDR2 YYREEE (reference sequence). This CDR3 comprises 17 residues.

This clone has more than one count but fewer than ten. The chain is built from TRBV6-4 and TRBJ1-6, with TRBD1 matching over 10 bases. The V segment lost 6 bases and the J segment 9 bases; nucleotides outside the gene matches: 5. This CDR3 region has 14 residues. Germline CDR1 MRHNA, CDR2 SNTAGT. CDR3 amino acids: CASRGTGEGSPLHF. CDR3 nucleotides: TGTGCCAGCAGGGGGACAGGGGAAGGTTCACCCCTCCACTTT.

The chain has TRBV5-1 and TRBJ2-5; TRBD2 agrees at 8 bases. The germline V gene encodes CDR1 SGHRS and CDR2 YFSETQ. The CDR3 has 14 amino acids. The J segment lost 1 base and the V segment lost 5 bases, leaving 4 bases of the junction unmatched. CDR3 coding DNA: TGCGCCAGCAGTAGCGGGGAAATCCAAGAGACCCAGTACTTC. It translates to CASSSGEIQETQYF.

The rearrangement joins TRBV5-4 to TRBJ1-5, with a weak D call TRBD1 (6 bases). The ends were cut back, 4 bases at V and 0 bases at J, with 14 bases in the middle. The CDR3 extends over 16 amino acids. CDR1 and CDR2 from the germline V gene are SGHNT and YYREEE (reference sequence). CDR3 residues: CASSPTGNYSNQPQHF. The CDR3 DNA is TGTGCCAGCAGCCCTACAGGGAATTATAGCAATCAGCCCCAGCATTTT.

The chain couples TRBV9 to TRBJ2-7, with D unresolved. Per the germline V gene, CDR1 is SGDLS and CDR2 is YYNGEE. The CDR3 consists of 13 residues. V lost 3 bases and J 0 bases, leaving 7 bases between the germline ends. The CDR3 coding sequence is TGTGCCAGCAGCGGAGTAGCCTCCTACGAGCAGTACTTC. It specifies CASSGVASYEQYF.

This clone was counted between two and nine times. The gene calls are TRBV6-5 and TRBJ1-5; no reliable D call. This CDR3 has 15 residues. Trimming left V 6 bases short and J 0 bases short, with 12 bases between. Germline V gene data show CDR1 as MNHEY and CDR2 as SVGAGI. Here the CDR3 reads CASRADGGSNQPQHF. Written as DNA, the CDR3 is TGTGCCAGCAGAGCGGACGGTGGTAGCAATCAGCCCCAGCATTTT.

The chain uses TRBV2 and TRBJ2-5, with D maybe TRBD1 (5 bases). Trimming took 8 bases from V and 4 from J, leaving 14 bases between them. The CDR3 is made up of 13 amino acids. Germline CDR1 SNHLY, CDR2 FYNNEI. The CDR3 coding sequence is TGTGCCAGCCAGGGAAACACGGGAGAGACCCAGTACTTC. Translated: CASQGNTGETQYF. The full variable domain, rest sourced from reference TRBV2 and TRBJ2-5, is EPEVTQTPSHQVTQMGQEVILRCVPISNHLYFYWYRQILGQKVEFLVSFYNNEISEKSEIFDDQFSVERPDGSNFTLKIRSTKLEDSAMYFCASQGNTGETQYFGPGTRLLVL.

The genes are TRBV6-5 and TRBJ2-7; D might be TRBD1 (5 bases). V was clipped by 6 bases and J by 2 bases, with 17 bases between them. CDR1 and CDR2 (germline): MNHEY, SVGAGI. The CDR3 extends over 15 amino acids. The CDR3 sequence: CASRPTGRATYEQYF. The CDR3 DNA reads as TGTGCCAGCAGACCCACAGGTCGGGCGACCTACGAGCAGTACTTC.

As DNA, the CDR3 is TGTGCCAGCAAGACACTAGGGCGGGAAACCCAGTACTTC. Residues: CASKTLGRETQYF. The chain carries TRBV6-5 and TRBJ2-5; possibly TRBD2 for D (6 bases). Germline CDR1 is MNHEY and CDR2 is SVGAGI. CDR3 length equals 13 residues. Trimming removed 7 bases at V and 8 bases at J, with 17 bases between.

The chain uses TRBV6-5 and TRBJ2-7, with a weak D call TRBD1 (6 bases). The CDR3 runs to 15 residues. With 6 bases removed from V and 0 bases from J, the gap between germline ends came to 15 bases. The germline CDR1 and CDR2 sequences are MNHEY and SVGAGI. The CDR3 here is CASRPSRDTSYEQYF. The CDR3 DNA reads as TGTGCCAGCAGGCCCTCCCGGGACACCTCCTACGAGCAGTACTTC.

J is TRBJ2-7 and V is TRBV7-3, with TRBD1 identical over 8 bases. With 2 bases clipped from V and 3 bases from J, the junction kept 6 bases outside the gene matches. The CDR3 runs 15 residues. Germline assignment: CDR1 SGHTA and CDR2 FQGTGA. This CDR3 reads CASSLYQGANYEQYF. The CDR3 region has the DNA TGTGCCAGCAGCTTATACCAGGGGGCTAACTACGAGCAGTACTTC.

The chain carries TRBV27 and TRBJ2-5, with 13 positions matching TRBD2. This CDR3 is built from 18 residues. Germline values: CDR1 MNHEY, CDR2 SMNVEV (reference sequence). Trimming at V came to 2 bases and at J to 5 bases, leaving 11 bases not matched to a gene. CDR3 sequence (DNA): TGTGCCAGCAGTTTAAGTCCGGGACTAGCGGGATCTCTCGAGACCCAGTACTTC. It yields the protein CASSLSPGLAGSLETQYF.